The 32 T cell receptor beta chains below were found in one sample sequenced in a study of cytomegalovirus exposure and HLA in healthy donors. The primer mix had 60 Vbeta and 13 Jbeta primers. Sequencing used immunoSEQ multiplex PCR; TCRdb keeps in-frame clones, though not all of them. The sample lists 90,000 to 120,000 clones, approximately 80% occurring once. Source material: PBMCs. Every receptor here comes from a woman under 30 in good health and CMV-seropositive.

The chain has TRBV6-1 and TRBJ2-7; D possibly corresponds to TRBD2 (6 bases). Germline V gene sequence: CDR1 MNHNS, CDR2 SASEGT. The CDR3 spans 14 residues. The V end lost 9 bases, the J end lost 4 bases, and 19 bases lay between the germline ends. CDR3 region: CASDTGASIYEQYF. CDR3 coding DNA: TGTGCCAGTGATACGGGAGCGTCGATTTACGAGCAGTACTTC.

This clone appeared a few times. The rearrangement links TRBV6-5 to TRBJ1-5; TRBD1 is a possible D gene (5 bases). The CDR3 covers 13 residues. The germline V gene has CDR1 MNHEY and CDR2 SVGAGI. V lost 5 bases to trimming and J lost 5 bases, with 10 bases between them. The CDR3 bases are TGTGCCAGCAGTCAAACCAGGGATCAGCCCCAGCATTTT. Amino acid sequence: CASSQTRDQPQHF.

The chain is built from TRBV10-3 and TRBJ1-5; D may be TRBD1 (6 bases). The CDR3 spans 13 residues. Germline assignment: CDR1 ENHRY and CDR2 SYGVKD. The V end lost 7 bases, the J end lost 7 bases, and 14 bases lay between the germline ends. The CDR3 reads CAIKGEGEQPQHF. In DNA form, the CDR3 reads TGTGCCATCAAGGGGGAGGGCGAGCAGCCCCAGCATTTT.

The chain has TRBV27 and TRBJ2-7, with no clear D. The V gene's germline CDR1 is MNHEY and CDR2 SMNVEV (reference sequence). There are 12 residues in the CDR3. V was clipped by 8 bases and J by 3 bases, with 11 bases between them. CDR3 loop: CASSEVGYEQYF. The DNA of the CDR3 is TGTGCCAGCTCAGAAGTTGGCTACGAGCAGTACTTC.

The V and J genes are TRBV7-3 and TRBJ2-2, with 8 bases aligning to TRBD2. Germline CDR1 is SGHTA and CDR2 is FQGTGA. The CDR3 has 13 residues. V lost 10 bases, J lost 5 bases, and 6 bases stayed unmatched. CDR3 sequence reads: CATTTSVTGELFF. In DNA form, the CDR3 reads TGTGCCACTACGACTAGCGTTACCGGGGAGCTGTTTTTT. The complete variable domain, with remaining parts taken from reference TRBV7-3 and TRBJ2-2, reads GAGVSQTPSNKVTEKGKYVELRCDPISGHTALYWYRQSLGQGPEFLIYFQGTGAADDSGLPNDRFFAVRPEGSVSTLKIQRTERGDSAVYLCATTTSVTGELFFGEGSRLTVL.

The J gene is TRBJ1-1, the V gene TRBV5-6; 9 bases fit TRBD1. J lost 4 bases, V lost 4 bases, and 5 bases had no gene match. From germline, CDR1 is SGHDT and CDR2 YYEEEE. The CDR3 has 14 amino acids. CDR3 sequence: CASSRTDRGTEAFF. DNA of the CDR3: TGTGCCAGCAGCCGGACGGACAGGGGCACTGAAGCTTTCTTT.

V is TRBV20-1 and J is TRBJ2-1; 7 positions match TRBD1. This CDR3 region has 11 residues. Trimming cost V 5 bases and J 11 bases; bases outside gene matches: 6. CDR1 DFQATT and CDR2 SNEGSKA come from the germline V gene (reference sequence). CDR3 nucleotide sequence: TGCAGTGCTCGCCAGGGGGTTCAGCAGTTCTTC. It is translated as CSARQGVQQFF.

The count of this clone is one. The chain combines TRBV30 with TRBJ2-7; D unresolved. Per germline, CDR1 GTSNPN and CDR2 SVGIG (reference sequence). This CDR3 comprises 11 residues. V gave up 1 base and J gave up 7 bases, with 8 bases separating them. Here the CDR3 reads CAWSETVEQYF. The DNA for the CDR3 is TGTGCCTGGAGTGAAACAGTGGAGCAGTACTTC. Supplemented by reference TRBV30 and TRBJ2-7, the full variable domain reads SQTIHQWPATLVQPVGSPLSLECTVEGTSNPNLYWYRQAAGRGLQLLFYSVGIGQISSEVPQNLSASRPQDRQFILSSKKLLLSDSGFYLCAWSETVEQYFGPGTRLTVT.

The chain has TRBV5-8 and TRBJ1-4; TRBD1 matches at 9 bases. J lost 8 bases, V lost 3 bases, and 8 bases had no gene match. The CDR3 length is 15 residues. Looked up from germline, CDR1 is SGHTS and CDR2 is YDEGEE. The CDR3 reads CASSSVQGAREKLFF. The CDR3 DNA reads as TGTGCCAGCAGCTCGGTACAGGGGGCACGAGAAAAACTGTTTTTT.

The chain carries TRBV10-1 and TRBJ2-7, with 9 bases lining up with TRBD2. The V segment lost 0 bases and the J segment 2 bases; nucleotides outside the gene matches: 5. CDR1 is WNHNN, CDR2 SYGVQD, per germline (reference sequence). This CDR3 is 16 amino acids long. Written as DNA, the CDR3 is TGCGCCAGCAGTGAGTCTACGACTAGCGGCCCCTACGAGCAGTACTTC. Its translation: CASSESTTSGPYEQYF.

CDR3 residues: CASSLDIAGAYEQYF. The DNA of the CDR3 is TGTGCCAGCAGCTTGGATATAGCGGGAGCCTACGAGCAGTACTTC. The chain uses TRBV5-5 and TRBJ2-7; the match to TRBD2 covers 9 bases. The CDR3 sequence is 15 residues long. CDR1 and CDR2 from the germline V gene are SGHKS and YYEKEE (reference sequence). The V gene end was trimmed by 0 bases and the J gene end by 2 bases; junction bases not matched to a gene: 3.

V and J are TRBV6-5 and TRBJ2-7; 10 nucleotides agree with TRBD1. The J segment lost 6 bases and the V segment lost 5 bases, leaving 7 bases of the junction unmatched. The CDR3 runs 14 residues. Germline V gene lookup returns CDR1 MNHEY and CDR2 SVGAGI. The CDR3 protein is CASSMTGGSSEQYF. CDR3 nucleotide sequence: TGTGCCAGCAGTATGACAGGGGGCTCGTCCGAGCAGTACTTC.

The genes are TRBV10-3 and TRBJ2-1, with D possibly matching TRBD1 (5 bases). The CDR3 is 11 residues long. V was trimmed by 3 bases and J by 10 bases, leaving 7 bases between them. Per germline, CDR1 ENHRY and CDR2 SYGVKD. CDR3 DNA sequence: TGTGCCATCAGTGAAGGGGTAGAGCAGTTCTTC. This codes for CAISEGVEQFF.

This clone was counted between two and nine times. The rearrangement links TRBV30 to TRBJ2-5; 8 nucleotides align to TRBD1. J lost 6 bases, V lost 4 bases, and 4 bases had no gene match. Germline V gene data show CDR1 as GTSNPN and CDR2 as SVGIG (reference sequence). The CDR3 spans 12 residues. The CDR3 DNA reads as TGTGCCTGGACAGGGGGCGGGAAGACCCAGTACTTC. This translates into CAWTGGGKTQYF.

This clone is a singleton in its sample. The V call is TRBV10-2, the J call TRBJ1-5, with D unresolved. Germline V gene lookup returns CDR1 WSHSY and CDR2 SAAADI. V dropped 2 bases and J dropped 7 bases, with 12 bases sitting between them. CDR3 length: 14 amino acids. Here the CDR3 reads CASSENAGNQPQHF. CDR3 sequence (DNA): TGCGCCAGCAGTGAGAACGCCGGGAACCAGCCCCAGCATTTT.

The chain links TRBV30 to TRBJ1-5; D may be TRBD1 (5 bases). The length of the CDR3 is 14 residues. V was cut by 0 bases and J by 6 bases, with 12 bases left in between. Looked up from germline, CDR1 is GTSNPN and CDR2 is SVGIG (reference sequence). CDR3 nucleotide sequence: TGTGCCTGGAGTGTAGGGCAGGGCGGTCAGCCCCAGCATTTT. It codes for CAWSVGQGGQPQHF.

This clone has only one observation. The chain joins TRBV30 to TRBJ1-5; 7 bases agree with TRBD1. CDR3 length: 14 residues. The junction had 7 bases not matched to a gene; V was cut back by 3 bases and J by 5 bases. Germline loops: CDR1 GTSNPN, CDR2 SVGIG (reference sequence). The CDR3 DNA reads TGTGCCTGGAGACAGGGGTGGGGCGATCAGCCCCAGCATTTT. Protein: CAWRQGWGDQPQHF.

This clone was recorded a few times. The chain links TRBV29-1 to TRBJ2-7; 7 bases are shared with TRBD1. Germline V lookup: CDR1 SQVTM, CDR2 ANQGSEA. After removal of 7 bases from V and 0 bases from J, the junction contained 12 bases not matched to a gene. The CDR3 is 15 residues long. CDR3 DNA: TGCAGCGCGGACGCTAAACAGGGGAGCTCCTACGAGCAGTACTTC. Translating gives CSADAKQGSSYEQYF.

To note about this clone: The CDR3 ends on some other residue instead of the conserved phenylalanine or tryptophan, so this is likely a read error. J is TRBJ1-1 and V is TRBV19; TRBD1 matches at 7 bases. V dropped 7 bases and J dropped 4; count of bases not matched to a gene: 6. The CDR3 covers 13 residues. From germline, CDR1 is LNHDA and CDR2 SQIVND (reference sequence). CDR3 protein: CASTEGAGTEAFL. Here the CDR3 DNA reads TGTGCCAGTACCGAGGGGGCGGGCACTGAAGCTTTCCTT.

V usage is TRBV7-8 and J usage is TRBJ1-1; TRBD1 is a possible D gene (5 bases). The germline V gene has CDR1 SGHVS and CDR2 FQNEAQ. V lost 1 base and J lost 10, with 10 bases in between. CDR3 length: 12 residues. This chain's CDR3 is CASSLEGWRAFF. The CDR3 DNA reads as TGTGCCAGCAGCTTAGAGGGGTGGAGAGCTTTCTTT.

The rearrangement uses TRBV10-2 and TRBJ2-1; no clear D. This CDR3 is built from 15 residues. CDR1 and CDR2 (germline): WSHSY, SAAADI. V lost 3 bases and J 1 base, leaving 10 bases between the germline ends. The CDR3 nucleotides are TGCGCCAGCAGTGACGTCCCCACTTCCTACAATGAGCAGTTCTTC. Translated, it gives CASSDVPTSYNEQFF.

The genes are TRBV9 and TRBJ1-1; D remains ambiguous. CDR3 size: 13 residues. Looked up from germline, CDR1 is SGDLS and CDR2 is YYNGEE. V was trimmed by 0 bases and J by 4 bases, leaving 7 bases between them. CDR3 region: CASSVDWSTEAFF. CDR3 in DNA: TGTGCCAGCAGCGTAGACTGGTCCACTGAAGCTTTCTTT.

The genes are TRBV10-3 and TRBJ2-5, with 8 bases identical to TRBD1. V shed 6 bases and J 6 bases; nucleotides not matched to a gene: 6. The CDR3 contains 13 residues. The germline V gene encodes CDR1 ENHRY and CDR2 SYGVKD. This CDR3 reads CAISQGALQTQYF. In DNA, the CDR3 is TGTGCCATCAGCCAGGGGGCCCTACAGACCCAGTACTTC.

With respect to this clone: The junction shows a germline mismatch at one end, possibly a read error. The chain combines TRBV28 with TRBJ2-7, with 9 bases aligning to TRBD2. The CDR3 is made up of 14 amino acids. The V gene's germline CDR1 is MDHEN and CDR2 SYDVKM. DNA of the CDR3: TGTGCCATCAGTAGACTAGCGGATCCCTACGAGCAGTACTTC. Protein sequence: CAISRLADPYEQYF.

The chain recombines TRBV9 with TRBJ2-5, with D perhaps matching TRBD1 (6 bases). The J call may be mistaken, given a closer DNA end match to TRBJ2-7. CDR3 length equals 15 residues. Germline V CDR1 and CDR2: SGDLS, YYNGEE. CDR3: CASSVEPRGRYEQYF. The CDR3 nucleotides read TGTGCCAGCAGCGTGGAGCCCAGGGGACGGTACGAGCAGTACTTC.

The CDR3: CSVVIDKTEKLFF. The CDR3 DNA is TGCAGCGTTGTGATAGACAAAACCGAAAAACTGTTTTTT. The chain employs TRBV29-1 and TRBJ1-4; D not resolved. The CDR3 has 13 amino acids. Per the germline V gene, CDR1 is SQVTM and CDR2 is ANQGSEA. V lost 4 bases, J lost 8 bases, and 14 bases lay in between.

This clone was observed a single time. The V gene is TRBV5-4, the J gene TRBJ2-7; 8 bases line up with TRBD2. Unmatched junction bases numbered 13, after V lost 4 bases and J lost 4 bases. CDR1 and CDR2 (germline): SGHNT, YYREEE (reference sequence). This CDR3 has 16 amino acids. In DNA form, the CDR3 reads TGTGCCAGCAGCCCCCGGGAGGGGGTCCTTAGTTACGAGCAGTACTTC. It is translated as CASSPREGVLSYEQYF.

The V call is TRBV28, the J call TRBJ1-2; D unclear. The CDR3 length is 15 residues. Per the germline V gene, CDR1 is MDHEN and CDR2 is SYDVKM. V gave up 7 bases and J gave up 8 bases, with 23 bases separating them. The CDR3 region is CASTINPAGRSGYTF. CDR3 sequence (DNA): TGTGCCAGCACCATCAACCCGGCGGGGAGATCGGGCTACACCTTC.

The V and J genes are TRBV28 and TRBJ1-6; D remains ambiguous. There are 15 residues in the CDR3. V dropped 10 bases and J dropped 0 bases, with 13 bases sitting between them. From germline, CDR1 is MDHEN and CDR2 SYDVKM. The CDR3 region has the DNA TGTGCCATCCGGGGAAGGAGCTCCTATAATTCACCCCTCCACTTT. Translation gives CAIRGRSSYNSPLHF.

The chain couples TRBV10-2 to TRBJ1-2, with D possibly TRBD1 on 5 matching bases. The V gene's germline CDR1 is WSHSY and CDR2 SAAADI. This CDR3 spans 12 amino acids. V was clipped by 7 bases and J by 4 bases, with 10 bases between them. CDR3 coding DNA: TGCGCCAGCATGCAGGGCGGCTATGGCTACACCTTC. It is translated as CASMQGGYGYTF.

A few counts support this clone. Here the CDR3 reads CASSETGTSSSEQYF. The CDR3 coding sequence is TGTGCCAGCAGTGAAACCGGGACTAGCTCCAGCGAGCAGTACTTC. The chain is built from TRBV6-1 and TRBJ2-7; 9 bases are shared with TRBD2. V was clipped by 2 bases and J by 6 bases; unmatched bases: 8. Looked up from germline, CDR1 is MNHNS and CDR2 is SASEGT. This CDR3 contains 15 residues.

The V and J genes are TRBV29-1 and TRBJ1-1; 8 nucleotides line up with TRBD1. CDR1 is SQVTM and CDR2 is ANQGSEA in the germline V gene. CDR3 length equals 12 residues. V gave up 5 bases and J gave up 5 bases; unmatched junction bases: 4. The CDR3 DNA is TGCAGCGTTCCAGGGGGCGCGACTGAAGCTTTCTTT. The encoded protein is CSVPGGATEAFF. Full variable domain (missing parts from reference TRBV29-1 and TRBJ1-1): SAVISQKPSRDICQRGTSLTIQCQVDSQVTMMFWYRQQPGQSLTLIATANQGSEATYESGFVIDKFPISRPNLTFSTLTVSNMSPEDSSIYLCSVPGGATEAFFGQGTRLTVV.